The entry below gives a single T cell receptor (beta chain) sequence along with its context. Sequenced by immunoSEQ multiplex PCR; TCRdb stores in-frame clones only, minus some. The sample has under 65,000 clones; just under 95% are singletons. The germline V gene encodes CDR1 SGHTA and CDR2 FQGNSA. This CDR3 has 17 residues. V lost 5 bases, J lost 3 bases, and 13 bases stayed unmatched. This specimen comes from a study of T cell changes during pregnancy in multiple sclerosis. The chain combines TRBV7-2 with TRBJ2-3; 8 bases are shared with TRBD2. The source material was peripheral blood, sampled in the second trimester of pregnancy. This TCR came from a female donor with multiple sclerosis, enrolled in a pregnancy study. The CDR3 bases are TGTGCCAGCAGCGCAACTAGCGGTAGTTTCGGTACAGATACGCAGTATTTT. Encoded protein: CASSATSGSFGTDTQYF. Variable domain in full (rest from reference TRBV7-2 and TRBJ2-3): GAGVSQSPSNKVTEKGKDVELRCDPISGHTALYWYRQSLGQGLEFLIYFQGNSAPDKSGLPSDRFSAERTGGSVSTLTIQRTQQEDSAVYLCASSATSGSFGTDTQYFGPGTRLTVL.